This is a list of T cell receptor beta chains from one sample in a study of OX40 agonist ivuxolimab in advanced cancers. The method was immunoSEQ multiplex PCR; TCRdb's version includes in-frame clones alone and lacks a portion of them. The table includes some 80,000 clones, about 83% detected once. The sample was CD4+ or CD8+ T cells sorted from blood, taken in a trial of the OX40 agonist ivuxolimab. The receptors were gathered from an adult with an advanced solid tumor such as melanoma, head and neck, liver or kidney cancer. CDR3s include the opening cysteine and the closing phenylalanine or tryptophan. Fields, in order: CDR3 DNA, CDR3 protein, J gene, clone size, D gene, V gene. The D gene is left open where the match is weak. Part of the rows lack a size; the others show once, few, many or a class for expanded clones.

TGTGCCAGCAGAGGGACTAGCGGACCCCTATACGAGCAGTACTTC,CASRGTSGPLYEQYF,TRBJ2-7,once,TRBD2,TRBV2
TGTGCCAGCAGTGAACGGGGGAGCTCTGGAAACACCATATATTTT,CASSERGSSGNTIYF,TRBJ1-3,-,-,TRBV2
TGTGCCAGCAACGCAGGGTTTTGGACCGGGGAGCTGTTTTTT,CASNAGFWTGELFF,TRBJ2-2,-,-,TRBV6-1
TGCAGCGTTAACGGCCCTAGCGGGGGGGAGACCCAGTACTTC,CSVNGPSGGETQYF,TRBJ2-5,once,TRBD2,TRBV29-1
TGCGCCAGCAGCCAAGAACGGACAGACGGGTATGAAAAACTGTTTTTT,CASSQERTDGYEKLFF,TRBJ1-4,-,-,TRBV4-3
TGCGCCACCGCCCCCCTAGCGTCATCCTACAATGAGCAGTTCTTC,CATAPLASSYNEQFF,TRBJ2-1,-,-,TRBV5-1
TGTGCCAGCAGTCAGACTAGCGGCTACTACAATGAGCAGTTCTTC,CASSQTSGYYNEQFF,TRBJ2-1,-,TRBD2,TRBV28
TGTGCCAGTAGTCCTAGGGGCCCGGACACCGGGGAGCTGTTTTTT,CASSPRGPDTGELFF,TRBJ2-2,-,-,TRBV19
TGTGCCAGCAGTCTGCGGACAGGGAACTTCCCGGATCAGCCCCAGCATTTT,CASSLRTGNFPDQPQHF,TRBJ1-5,once,TRBD1,TRBV28
TGTGCCAGCAGCTTGGGGCCCGTCACAGATACGCAGTATTTT,CASSLGPVTDTQYF,TRBJ2-3,-,-,TRBV11-3
TGTGCCAGCAGCGACGGGACAGGGGGATACTACGAGCAGTACTTC,CASSDGTGGYYEQYF,TRBJ2-7,-,TRBD1,TRBV6-6